Below, 2 T cell receptor beta chains from the same sample are listed, as sequenced in a study of blood T cell repertoires in COVID-19 (dated by TCRdb to the early 2020s). The library relied on the immunoSEQ multiplex PCR assay. TCRdb provides this immuneACCESS table in a form limited to in-frame rearrangements. Some clones are lacking; in checked studies, under half of them reflect an unresolved V gene, and why the rest are absent is not known. The sample table lists some 80,000 clones, 88% of them with a count of one. The ten largest clones add up to about 21% of the sample. Material for sequencing was peripheral blood. Receptor source: a human donor in a cohort sampled during active COVID-19.

There are a few counts of this clone. The chain employs TRBV11-1 and TRBJ2-3, with 7 bases matching TRBD2. The CDR3 is made up of 15 amino acids. The V and J ends lost 2 bases and 5 bases, in that order; junction bases with no gene match: 7. CDR1 SGHAT and CDR2 FQDESV come from the germline V gene (reference sequence). CDR3 nucleotides: TGTGCCAGCAGCTTAATCGTGGGAGGGGTAGATACGCAGTATTTT. Translated, it gives CASSLIVGGVDTQYF.

Here the CDR3 reads CASSSSAGIPLAKNIQYF. The CDR3, as DNA: TGCGCCAGCAGCTCCAGCGCGGGGATACCTCTAGCCAAAAACATTCAGTACTTC. V and J are TRBV5-1 and TRBJ2-4; D is possibly TRBD2 (6 bases). This CDR3 region has 18 residues. CDR1 is SGHRS, CDR2 YFSETQ, per germline. V dropped 3 bases and J dropped 0 bases, with 19 bases sitting between them.